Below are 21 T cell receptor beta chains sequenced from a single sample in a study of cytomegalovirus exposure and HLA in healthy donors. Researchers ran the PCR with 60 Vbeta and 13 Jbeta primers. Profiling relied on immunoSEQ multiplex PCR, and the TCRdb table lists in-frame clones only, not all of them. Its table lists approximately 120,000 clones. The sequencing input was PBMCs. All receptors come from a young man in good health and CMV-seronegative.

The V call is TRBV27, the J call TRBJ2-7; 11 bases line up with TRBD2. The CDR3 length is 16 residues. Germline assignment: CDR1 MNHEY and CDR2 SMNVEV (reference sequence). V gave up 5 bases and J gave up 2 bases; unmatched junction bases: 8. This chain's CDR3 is CASSPTTSGRPYEQYF. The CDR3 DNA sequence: TGTGCCAGCAGTCCCACAACTAGCGGGAGACCCTACGAGCAGTACTTC.

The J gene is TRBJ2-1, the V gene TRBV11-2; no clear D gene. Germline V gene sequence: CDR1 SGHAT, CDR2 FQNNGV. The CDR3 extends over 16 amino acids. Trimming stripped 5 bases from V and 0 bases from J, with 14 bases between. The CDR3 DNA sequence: TGTGCCAGCAGCACCACCCGCGGTAGCTCCTACAATGAGCAGTTCTTC. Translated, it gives CASSTTRGSSYNEQFF.

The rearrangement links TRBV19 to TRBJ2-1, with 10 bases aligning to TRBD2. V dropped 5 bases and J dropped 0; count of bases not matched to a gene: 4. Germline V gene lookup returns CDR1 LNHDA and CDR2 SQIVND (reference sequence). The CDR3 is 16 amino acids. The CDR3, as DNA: TGTGCCAGTAGTCCAAGCGGGAGGGCCTCCTACAATGAGCAGTTCTTC. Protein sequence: CASSPSGRASYNEQFF.

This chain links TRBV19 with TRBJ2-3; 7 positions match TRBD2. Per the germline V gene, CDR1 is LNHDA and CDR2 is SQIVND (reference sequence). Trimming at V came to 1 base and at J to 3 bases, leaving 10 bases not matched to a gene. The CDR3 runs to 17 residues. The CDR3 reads CASSIGQGGSATDTQYF. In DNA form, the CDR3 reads TGTGCCAGTAGTATAGGTCAGGGCGGGAGTGCTACAGATACGCAGTATTTT.

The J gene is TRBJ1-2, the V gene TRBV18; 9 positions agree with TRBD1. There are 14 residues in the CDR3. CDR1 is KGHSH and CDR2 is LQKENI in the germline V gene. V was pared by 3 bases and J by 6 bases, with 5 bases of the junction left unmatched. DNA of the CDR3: TGTGCCAGCTCACCGGGGACAGGGTTAGATGGCTACACCTTC. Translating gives CASSPGTGLDGYTF.

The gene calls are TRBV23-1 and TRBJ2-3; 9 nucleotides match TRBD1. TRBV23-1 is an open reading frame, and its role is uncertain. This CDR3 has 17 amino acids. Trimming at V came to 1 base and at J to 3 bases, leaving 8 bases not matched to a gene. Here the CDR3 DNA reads TGCGCCAGCAGTCAATACCAAGGGACAGGGAGGACAGATACGCAGTATTTT. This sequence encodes CASSQYQGTGRTDTQYF.

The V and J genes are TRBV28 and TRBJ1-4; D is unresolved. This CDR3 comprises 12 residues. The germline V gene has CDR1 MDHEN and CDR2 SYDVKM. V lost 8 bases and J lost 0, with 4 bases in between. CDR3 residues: CASETTNEKLFF. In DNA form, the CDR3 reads TGTGCCAGCGAGACAACTAATGAAAAACTGTTTTTT.

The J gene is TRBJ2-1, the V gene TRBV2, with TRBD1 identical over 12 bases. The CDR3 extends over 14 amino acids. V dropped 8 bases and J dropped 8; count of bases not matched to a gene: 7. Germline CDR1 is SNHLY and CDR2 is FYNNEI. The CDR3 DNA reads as TGTGCCAGCCGATCGGGACAGGGGGCAGATGAGCAGTTCTTC. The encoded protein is CASRSGQGADEQFF.

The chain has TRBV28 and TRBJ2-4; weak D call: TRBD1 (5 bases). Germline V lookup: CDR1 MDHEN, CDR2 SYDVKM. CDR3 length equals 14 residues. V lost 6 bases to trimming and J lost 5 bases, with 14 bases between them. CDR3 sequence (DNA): TGTGCCAGCAGACTTTCAGGGTTTGAAAACATTCAGTACTTC. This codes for CASRLSGFENIQYF.

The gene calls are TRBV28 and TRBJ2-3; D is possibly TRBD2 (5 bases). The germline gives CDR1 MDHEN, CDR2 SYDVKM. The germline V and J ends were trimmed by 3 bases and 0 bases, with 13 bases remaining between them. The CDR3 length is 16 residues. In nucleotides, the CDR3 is TGTGCCAGCAGTTTGCTTGGCGGGTCTAGCACAGATACGCAGTATTTT. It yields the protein CASSLLGGSSTDTQYF. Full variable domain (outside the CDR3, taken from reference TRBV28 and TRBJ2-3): DVKVTQSSRYLVKRTGEKVFLECVQDMDHENMFWYRQDPGLGLRLIYFSYDVKMKEKGDIPEGYSVSREKKERFSLILESASTNQTSMYLCASSLLGGSSTDTQYFGPGTRLTVL.

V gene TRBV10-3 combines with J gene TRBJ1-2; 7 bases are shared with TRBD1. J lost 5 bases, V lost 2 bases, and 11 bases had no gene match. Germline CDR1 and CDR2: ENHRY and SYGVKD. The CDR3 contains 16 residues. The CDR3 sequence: CAISEGEAQGEYGYTF. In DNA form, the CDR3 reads TGTGCCATCAGTGAGGGAGAGGCCCAGGGGGAATATGGCTACACCTTC.

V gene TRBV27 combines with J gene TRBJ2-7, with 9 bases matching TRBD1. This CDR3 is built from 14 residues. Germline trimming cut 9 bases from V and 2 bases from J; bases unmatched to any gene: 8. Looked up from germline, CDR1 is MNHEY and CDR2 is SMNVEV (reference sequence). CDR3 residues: CARRRQGVTYEQYF. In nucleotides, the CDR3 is TGTGCCAGGAGAAGACAGGGGGTAACCTACGAGCAGTACTTC.

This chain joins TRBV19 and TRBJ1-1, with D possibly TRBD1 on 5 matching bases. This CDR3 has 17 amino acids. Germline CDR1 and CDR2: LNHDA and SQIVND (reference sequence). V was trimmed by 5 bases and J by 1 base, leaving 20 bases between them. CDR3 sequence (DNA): TGTGCCAGTAGTCGGAGGGGTATGATGGCGACGAACACTGAAGCTTTCTTT. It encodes CASSRRGMMATNTEAFF.

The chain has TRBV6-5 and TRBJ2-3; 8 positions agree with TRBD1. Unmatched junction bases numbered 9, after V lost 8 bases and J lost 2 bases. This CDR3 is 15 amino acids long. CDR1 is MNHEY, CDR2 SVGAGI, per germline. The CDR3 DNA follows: TGTGCCAGCTCCAGGACAGGGCCACTCACAGATACGCAGTATTTT. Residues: CASSRTGPLTDTQYF.

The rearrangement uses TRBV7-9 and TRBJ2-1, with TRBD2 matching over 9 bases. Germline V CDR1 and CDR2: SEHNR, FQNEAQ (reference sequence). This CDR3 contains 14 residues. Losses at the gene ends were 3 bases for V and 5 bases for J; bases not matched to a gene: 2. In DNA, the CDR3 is TGTGCCAGCAGCTTGACTAGCGGAGACAATGAGCAGTTCTTC. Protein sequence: CASSLTSGDNEQFF.

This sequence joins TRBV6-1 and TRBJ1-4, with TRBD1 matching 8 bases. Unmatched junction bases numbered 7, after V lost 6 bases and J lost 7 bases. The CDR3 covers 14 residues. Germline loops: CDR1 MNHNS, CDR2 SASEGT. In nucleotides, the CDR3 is TGTGCCAGCAGGTCGGGACAGGAGAGTGAAAAACTGTTTTTT. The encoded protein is CASRSGQESEKLFF.

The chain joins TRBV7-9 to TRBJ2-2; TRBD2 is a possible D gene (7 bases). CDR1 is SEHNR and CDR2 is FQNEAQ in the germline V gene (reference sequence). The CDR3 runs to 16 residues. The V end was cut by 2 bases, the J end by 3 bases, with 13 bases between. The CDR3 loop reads CASSLRGGRDTGELFF. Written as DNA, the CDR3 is TGTGCCAGCAGCTTAAGGGGGGGCAGAGACACCGGGGAGCTGTTTTTT.

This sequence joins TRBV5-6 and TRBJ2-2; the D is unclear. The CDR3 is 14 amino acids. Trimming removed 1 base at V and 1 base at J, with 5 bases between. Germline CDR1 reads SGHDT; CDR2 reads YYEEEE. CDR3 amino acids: CASSLTGNTGELFF. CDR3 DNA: TGTGCCAGCAGCTTGACGGGGAACACCGGGGAGCTGTTTTTT.

The CDR3 nucleotides read TGTGCCAGCAGCCAAATGGACAGGCCCCAGCATTTT. Translating it yields CASSQMDRPQHF. The chain uses TRBV6-1 and TRBJ1-5, with D maybe TRBD1 (6 bases). V lost 6 bases and J 9 bases, leaving 12 bases between the germline ends. The CDR3 spans 12 residues. In germline, CDR1 is MNHNS, CDR2 SASEGT.

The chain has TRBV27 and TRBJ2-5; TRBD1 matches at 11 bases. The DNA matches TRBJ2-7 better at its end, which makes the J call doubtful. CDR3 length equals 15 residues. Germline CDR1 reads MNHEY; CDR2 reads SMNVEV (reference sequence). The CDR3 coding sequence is TGTGCCAGCAGACACAAAGGACAGGGGGCCCACGAGCAGTACTTC. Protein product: CASRHKGQGAHEQYF.

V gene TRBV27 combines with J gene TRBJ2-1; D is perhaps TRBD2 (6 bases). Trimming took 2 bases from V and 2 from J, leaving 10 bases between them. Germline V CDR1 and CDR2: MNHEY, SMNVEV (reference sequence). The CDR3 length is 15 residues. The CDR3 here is CASSLTGTAYNEQFF. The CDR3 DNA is TGTGCCAGCAGTTTAACCGGGACTGCCTACAATGAGCAGTTCTTC.